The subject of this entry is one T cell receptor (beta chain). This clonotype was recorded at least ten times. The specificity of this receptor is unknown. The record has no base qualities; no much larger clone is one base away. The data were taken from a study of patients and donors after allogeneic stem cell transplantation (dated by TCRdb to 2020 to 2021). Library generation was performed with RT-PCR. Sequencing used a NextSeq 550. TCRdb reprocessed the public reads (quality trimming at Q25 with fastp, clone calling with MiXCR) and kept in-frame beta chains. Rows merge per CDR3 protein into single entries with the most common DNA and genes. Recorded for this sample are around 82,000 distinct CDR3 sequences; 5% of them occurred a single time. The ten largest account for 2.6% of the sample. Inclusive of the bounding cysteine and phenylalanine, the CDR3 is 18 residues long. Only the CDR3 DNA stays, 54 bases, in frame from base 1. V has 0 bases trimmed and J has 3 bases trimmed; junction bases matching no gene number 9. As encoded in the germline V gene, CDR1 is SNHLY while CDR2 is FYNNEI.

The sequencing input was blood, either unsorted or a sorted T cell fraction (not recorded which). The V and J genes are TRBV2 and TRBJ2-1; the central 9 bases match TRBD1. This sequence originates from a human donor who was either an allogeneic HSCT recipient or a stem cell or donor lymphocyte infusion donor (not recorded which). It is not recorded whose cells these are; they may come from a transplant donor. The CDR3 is CASSEAPGQGQNYNEQFF. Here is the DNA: TGTGCCAGCAGTGAAGCGCCAGGACAGGGGCAGAACTACAATGAGCAGTTCTTC.